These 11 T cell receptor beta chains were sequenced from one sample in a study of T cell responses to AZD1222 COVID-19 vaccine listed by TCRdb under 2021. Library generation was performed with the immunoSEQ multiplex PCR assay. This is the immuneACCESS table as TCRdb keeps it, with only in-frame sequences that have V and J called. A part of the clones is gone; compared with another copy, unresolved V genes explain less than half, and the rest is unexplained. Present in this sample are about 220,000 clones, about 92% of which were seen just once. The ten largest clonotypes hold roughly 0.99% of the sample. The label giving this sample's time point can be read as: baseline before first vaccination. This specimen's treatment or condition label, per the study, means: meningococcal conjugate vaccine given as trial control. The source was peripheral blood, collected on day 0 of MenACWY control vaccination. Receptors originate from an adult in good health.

CDR3 bases: TGTGCCAGCAGCTCCTTGAGCAATCAGCCCCAGCATTTT. Amino acids: CASSSLSNQPQHF. This sequence joins TRBV12-3 or TRBV12-4 and TRBJ1-5; no clear D gene. Deletions cut 6 bases from V and 1 base from J, with 7 bases between. The CDR3 extends over 13 amino acids.

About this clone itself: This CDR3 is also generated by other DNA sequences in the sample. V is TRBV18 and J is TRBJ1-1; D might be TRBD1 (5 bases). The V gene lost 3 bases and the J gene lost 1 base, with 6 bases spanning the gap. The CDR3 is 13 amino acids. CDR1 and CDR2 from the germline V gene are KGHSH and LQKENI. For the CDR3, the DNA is TGTGCCAGCTCACCCCAGGGGAACACTGAAGCTTTCTTT. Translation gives CASSPQGNTEAFF.

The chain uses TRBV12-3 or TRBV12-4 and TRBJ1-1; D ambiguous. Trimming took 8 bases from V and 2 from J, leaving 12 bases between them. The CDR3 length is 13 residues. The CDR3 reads CASHLRTNTEAFF. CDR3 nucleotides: TGTGCCAGCCACCTGCGGACTAACACTGAAGCTTTCTTT.

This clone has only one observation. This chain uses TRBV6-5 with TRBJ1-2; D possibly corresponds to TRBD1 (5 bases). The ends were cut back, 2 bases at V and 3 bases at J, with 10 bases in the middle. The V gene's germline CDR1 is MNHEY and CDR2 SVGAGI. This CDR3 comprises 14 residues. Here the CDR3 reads CASSYGGADYGYTF. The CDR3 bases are TGTGCCAGCAGTTACGGGGGTGCGGACTATGGCTACACCTTC.

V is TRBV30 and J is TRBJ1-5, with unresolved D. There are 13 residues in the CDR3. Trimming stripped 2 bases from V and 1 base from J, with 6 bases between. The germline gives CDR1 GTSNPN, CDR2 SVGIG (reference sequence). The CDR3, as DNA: TGTGCCTGGAGTTTCCGGAGCAATCAGCCCCAGCATTTT. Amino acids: CAWSFRSNQPQHF.

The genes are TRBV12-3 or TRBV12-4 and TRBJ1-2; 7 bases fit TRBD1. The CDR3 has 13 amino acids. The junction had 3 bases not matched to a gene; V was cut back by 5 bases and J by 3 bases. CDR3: CASSPTGDYGYTF. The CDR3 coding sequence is TGTGCCAGCAGTCCTACAGGGGACTATGGCTACACCTTC.

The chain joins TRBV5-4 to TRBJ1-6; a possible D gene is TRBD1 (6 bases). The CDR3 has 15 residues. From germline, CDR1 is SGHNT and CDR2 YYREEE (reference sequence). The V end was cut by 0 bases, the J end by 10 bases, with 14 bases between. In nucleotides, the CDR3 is TGTGCCAGCAGCTTGGGGACAGCAAGCGGATCACCCCTCCACTTT. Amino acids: CASSLGTASGSPLHF.

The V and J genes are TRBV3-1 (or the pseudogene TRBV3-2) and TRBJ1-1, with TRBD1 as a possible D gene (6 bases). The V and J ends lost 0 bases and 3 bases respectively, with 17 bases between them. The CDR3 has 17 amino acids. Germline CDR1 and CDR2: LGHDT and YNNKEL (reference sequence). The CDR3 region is CASSQDRRGAVDTEAFF. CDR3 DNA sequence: TGTGCCAGCAGCCAAGATCGAAGGGGGGCGGTGGACACTGAAGCTTTCTTT.

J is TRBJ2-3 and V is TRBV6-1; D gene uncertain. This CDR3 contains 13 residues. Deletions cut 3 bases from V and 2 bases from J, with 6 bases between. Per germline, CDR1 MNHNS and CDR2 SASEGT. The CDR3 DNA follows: TGTGCCAGCAGTGATCCTAACACAGATACGCAGTATTTT. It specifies CASSDPNTDTQYF.

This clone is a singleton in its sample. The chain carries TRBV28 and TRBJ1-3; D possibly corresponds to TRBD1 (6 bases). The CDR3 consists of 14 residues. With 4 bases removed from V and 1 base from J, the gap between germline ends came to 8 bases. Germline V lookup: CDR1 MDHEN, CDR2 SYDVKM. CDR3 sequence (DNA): TGTGCCAGCAGTTCAGGGGTTTCTGGAAACACCATATATTTT. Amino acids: CASSSGVSGNTIYF.

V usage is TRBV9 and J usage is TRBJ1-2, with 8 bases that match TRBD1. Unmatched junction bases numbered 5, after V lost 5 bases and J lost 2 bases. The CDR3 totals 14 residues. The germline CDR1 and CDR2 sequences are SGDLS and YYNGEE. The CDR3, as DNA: TGTGCCAGCAGTTTCGGGACAGGCAACTATGGCTACACCTTC. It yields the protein CASSFGTGNYGYTF.